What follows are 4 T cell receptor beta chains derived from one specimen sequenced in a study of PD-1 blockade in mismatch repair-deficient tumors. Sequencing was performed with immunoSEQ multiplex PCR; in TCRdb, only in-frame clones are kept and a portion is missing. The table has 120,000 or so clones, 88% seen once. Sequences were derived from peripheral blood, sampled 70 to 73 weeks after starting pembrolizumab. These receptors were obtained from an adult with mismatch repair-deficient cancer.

The CDR3 DNA reads as TGTGCCAGCTCACCACCTTTCCCCCAGGAGCGGGGGTACAATGAGCAGTTCTTC. Protein sequence: CASSPPFPQERGYNEQFF. The chain recombines TRBV18 with TRBJ2-1; 8 nucleotides line up with TRBD2. This CDR3 spans 18 amino acids. Germline CDR1 and CDR2: KGHSH and LQKENI. With 0 bases clipped from V and 4 bases from J, the junction kept 11 bases outside the gene matches.

DNA for the CDR3: TGTGCCAGCAGCTTCGGACTGGGAGCTTACGAGCAGTACTTC. Residues: CASSFGLGAYEQYF. The J gene is TRBJ2-7, the V gene TRBV5-6; tentative D call: TRBD2 (5 bases). This CDR3 is 14 amino acids long. Germline CDR1 SGHDT, CDR2 YYEEEE. The ends were cut back, 2 bases at V and 4 bases at J, with 13 bases in the middle.

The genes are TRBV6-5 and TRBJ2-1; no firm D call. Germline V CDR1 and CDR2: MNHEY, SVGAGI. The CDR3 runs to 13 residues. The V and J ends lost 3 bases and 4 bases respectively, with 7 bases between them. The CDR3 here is CASSYQNYNEQFF. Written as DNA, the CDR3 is TGTGCCAGCAGTTATCAAAATTACAATGAGCAGTTCTTC.

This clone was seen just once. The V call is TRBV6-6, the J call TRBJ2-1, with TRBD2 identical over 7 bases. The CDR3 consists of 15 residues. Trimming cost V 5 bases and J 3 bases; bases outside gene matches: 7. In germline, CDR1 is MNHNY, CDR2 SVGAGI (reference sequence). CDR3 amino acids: CASSTAGWVYNEQFF. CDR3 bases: TGTGCCAGCAGTACAGCGGGGTGGGTCTACAATGAGCAGTTCTTC.